This paragraph covers one T cell receptor (beta chain) sequence. The data were obtained in a study of blood T cell repertoires in COVID-19. Under the authors' procedure: Amplification of reference gene primers provided the estimated nucleated cell counts. Repertoires were generated with immunoSEQ multiplex PCR, while TCRdb's copy carries only in-frame clones and drops some. The DNA was the basis for D and trimming; V, J and clone size are from that table. This table holds around 100,000 clones, around 88% found once. Germline V gene sequence: CDR1 LGHNA, CDR2 YSLEER. This CDR3 has 16 residues. V lost 3 bases and J lost 8, with 19 bases in between.

V and J are TRBV4-3 and TRBJ2-2; D is possibly TRBD1 (5 bases). The origin of this receptor is a man of 80 years or more with acute or convalescent COVID-19. The sequenced sample consisted of peripheral blood. The CDR3 here is CASSQDSGLLAGELFF. The CDR3 region has the DNA TGCGCCAGCAGCCAGGATTCAGGGTTATTAGCTGGGGAGCTGTTTTTT.